The 6 T cell receptor beta chains below all came from one sample that was sequenced in a study of human CD8 memory T cell subsets. A UMI-labeled 5' RACE approach was the method that produced the TCR beta libraries. TCRdb reprocessed the 5' RACE reads and reports one entry per CDR3 protein, with no DNA. The table lists 11,000 or so distinct CDR3 sequences. The sample comprised CD8+ T cells from PBMCs. The receptors come from a human donor in good health.

This chain connects TRBV14 to TRBJ1-6; the D call of TRBD1 rests on TCRdb alone, since no DNA is present to check it. The CDR3 is 15 residues long. Germline CDR1 is SGHDN and CDR2 is FVKESK. Here the CDR3 reads CASTGTDSFNSPLHF.

The CDR3 spells CSARELAGVDEQYF. V is TRBV20-1 and J is TRBJ2-7; lacking DNA, the TRBD2 call made by TCRdb goes unchecked. Germline CDR1 is DFQATT and CDR2 is SNEGSKA (reference sequence). This CDR3 comprises 14 residues.

The chain is built from TRBV28 and TRBJ2-1. Germline V lookup: CDR1 MDHEN, CDR2 SYDVKM. CDR3 length equals 13 residues. The CDR3 protein is CASSFGIYNEQFF. The full variable domain, rest sourced from reference TRBV28 and TRBJ2-1, is DVKVTQSSRYLVKRTGEKVFLECVQDMDHENMFWYRQDPGLGLRLIYFSYDVKMKEKGDIPEGYSVSREKKERFSLILESASTNQTSMYLCASSFGIYNEQFFGPGTRLTVL.

CDR3 sequence reads: CSVELRSGKGTDTQYF. The chain uses TRBV29-1 and TRBJ2-3. CDR3 size: 16 residues. CDR1 and CDR2 (germline): SQVTM, ANQGSEA.

The V and J genes are TRBV12-3 or TRBV12-4 and TRBJ2-7; the TCRdb D gene call, TRBD1, has no DNA to confirm it. This CDR3 spans 15 amino acids. The CDR3 reads CASSLYGGPSYEQYF.

This chain links TRBV19 with TRBJ2-1. The CDR3 contains 12 residues. Germline assignment: CDR1 LNHDA and CDR2 SQIVND (reference sequence). The CDR3 here is CASSIKAQEQFF.